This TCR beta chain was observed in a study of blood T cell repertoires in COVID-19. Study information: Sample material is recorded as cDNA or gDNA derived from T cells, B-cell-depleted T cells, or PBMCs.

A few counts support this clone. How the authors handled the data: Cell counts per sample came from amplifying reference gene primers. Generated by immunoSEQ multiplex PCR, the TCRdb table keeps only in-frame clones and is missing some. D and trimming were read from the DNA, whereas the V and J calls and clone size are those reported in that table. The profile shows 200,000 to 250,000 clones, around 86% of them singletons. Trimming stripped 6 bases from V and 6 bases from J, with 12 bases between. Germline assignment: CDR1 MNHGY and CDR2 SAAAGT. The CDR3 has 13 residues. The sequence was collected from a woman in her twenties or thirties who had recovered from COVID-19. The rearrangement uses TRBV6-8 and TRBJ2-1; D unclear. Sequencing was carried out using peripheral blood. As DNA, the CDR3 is TGTGCCAGCAGACACCCTCTCAGCAATGAGCAGTTCTTC. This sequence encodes CASRHPLSNEQFF.